What follows are 19 T cell receptor beta chains derived from one specimen sequenced in a study of T cell responses to AZD1222 COVID-19 vaccine. This table comes from immunoSEQ multiplex PCR, and its TCRdb copy is limited to in-frame clones, with some not included. There are 66,000 or so clones in the sample; roughly nine tenths occur only once, and 15% to 20% lies in the top ten. The sample here was peripheral blood, taken on day 0 of AZD1222 vaccination. The receptors derive from an adult in good health.

In DNA, the CDR3 is TGTGCCAGCAGCTTAGGGTCCCAAGAGACCCAGTACTTC. Its protein product is CASSLGSQETQYF. V gene TRBV7-2 combines with J gene TRBJ2-5; D call uncertain. The CDR3 has 13 residues. The germline V gene has CDR1 SGHTA and CDR2 FQGNSA. V lost 1 base, J lost 1 base, and 4 bases lay in between.

This chain uses TRBV19 with TRBJ2-7; 7 bases are shared with TRBD1. V was pared by 4 bases and J by 1 base, with 4 bases of the junction left unmatched. Per the germline V gene, CDR1 is LNHDA and CDR2 is SQIVND (reference sequence). The CDR3 contains 14 residues. CDR3 loop: CASSSWDRSYEQYF. CDR3 sequence (DNA): TGTGCCAGTAGTAGCTGGGACAGATCCTACGAGCAGTACTTC. Full variable domain (outside the CDR3, taken from reference TRBV19 and TRBJ2-7): DGGITQSPKYLFRKEGQNVTLSCEQNLNHDAMYWYRQDPGQGLRLIYYSQIVNDFQKGDIAEGYSVSREKKESFPLTVTSAQKNPTAFYLCASSSWDRSYEQYFGPGTRLTVT.

The genes are TRBV7-9 and TRBJ2-7; 7 bases fit TRBD1. Germline assignment: CDR1 SEHNR and CDR2 FQNEAQ (reference sequence). The V gene end was trimmed by 5 bases and the J gene end by 4 bases; junction bases not matched to a gene: 8. The CDR3 has 14 residues. The CDR3 sequence is CASSHFRDRYEQYF. The CDR3 nucleotides read TGTGCCAGCAGCCATTTTCGGGACAGATACGAGCAGTACTTC.

This chain connects TRBV7-3 to TRBJ1-4, with a weak D call TRBD1 (5 bases). The CDR3 consists of 15 residues. Germline CDR1 SGHTA, CDR2 FQGTGA. With 5 bases removed from V and 7 bases from J, the gap between germline ends came to 17 bases. CDR3 nucleotides: TGTGCCAGCAGCGTATTCAGGGCGGGGAGTGAAAAACTGTTTTTT. Translated, it gives CASSVFRAGSEKLFF.

The chain joins TRBV19 to TRBJ1-3, with D uncertain. In germline, CDR1 is LNHDA, CDR2 SQIVND (reference sequence). V was trimmed by 6 bases and J by 0 bases, leaving 12 bases between them. The CDR3 contains 15 residues. The DNA for the CDR3 is TGTGCCAGTAGACCCCGGCGGCTCTCTGGAAACACCATATATTTT. Residues: CASRPRRLSGNTIYF. Complete variable domain (other parts from reference TRBV19 and TRBJ1-3): DGGITQSPKYLFRKEGQNVTLSCEQNLNHDAMYWYRQDPGQGLRLIYYSQIVNDFQKGDIAEGYSVSREKKESFPLTVTSAQKNPTAFYLCASRPRRLSGNTIYFGEGSWLTVV.

The chain's CDR3 is CASSPGGRTEAFF. CDR3 DNA: TGTGCCAGCAGCCCGGGGGGCCGCACTGAAGCTTTCTTT. The chain carries TRBV3-1 (or the pseudogene TRBV3-2) and TRBJ1-1, with a possible D match to TRBD1 (6 bases). V was clipped by 4 bases and J by 4 bases, with 10 bases between them. This CDR3 has 13 residues. Germline V gene data show CDR1 as LGHDT and CDR2 as YNNKEL (reference sequence).

The chain uses TRBV3-1 (or the pseudogene TRBV3-2) and TRBJ2-1, with a possible D match to TRBD1 (5 bases). This CDR3 spans 14 amino acids. The germline gives CDR1 LGHDT, CDR2 YNNKEL (reference sequence). V lost 1 base, J lost 4 bases, and 8 bases lay in between. The CDR3 loop is CASSQGTSYNEQFF. DNA of the CDR3: TGTGCCAGCAGCCAAGGGACATCGTACAATGAGCAGTTCTTC.

The gene calls are TRBV14 and TRBJ2-5; D may be TRBD2 (5 bases). Trimming stripped 0 bases from V and 0 bases from J, with 14 bases between. This CDR3 is 17 amino acids long. The germline V gene encodes CDR1 SGHDN and CDR2 FVKESK. In DNA form, the CDR3 reads TGTGCCAGCAGCCAAGATCTGGGAGCAGAGTACCAAGAGACCCAGTACTTC. Its translation: CASSQDLGAEYQETQYF.

The rearrangement links TRBV9 to TRBJ2-2, with 8 bases identical to TRBD2. The CDR3 covers 15 residues. V shed 3 bases and J 2 bases; nucleotides not matched to a gene: 3. CDR1 is SGDLS, CDR2 YYNGEE, per germline. As DNA, the CDR3 is TGTGCCAGCAGCGGCAGCGGGAGAAACACCGGGGAGCTGTTTTTT. Residues: CASSGSGRNTGELFF.

This chain uses TRBV3-1 (or the pseudogene TRBV3-2) with TRBJ2-3; 7 bases map to TRBD1. Germline V gives CDR1 LGHDT, CDR2 YNNKEL (reference sequence). J gave up 2 bases and V 4 bases, and 3 bases lay outside the gene matches. The CDR3 totals 14 residues. The DNA for the CDR3 is TGTGCCAGCAGCCTCGGGACAGTCACAGATACGCAGTATTTT. It is translated as CASSLGTVTDTQYF.

This clone was observed once. V gene TRBV5-5 combines with J gene TRBJ1-1; tentatively, D is TRBD1 (6 bases). Trimming removed 2 bases from V and 1 base from J, with 15 bases in between. Germline values: CDR1 SGHKS, CDR2 YYEKEE (reference sequence). This CDR3 has 16 residues. The CDR3 DNA is TGTGCCAGCAGCTTAAGGAAGGGGGGGTGGAACACTGAAGCTTTCTTT. Residues: CASSLRKGGWNTEAFF.

This chain uses TRBV30 with TRBJ1-2; 7 nucleotides line up with TRBD1. This CDR3 is built from 12 residues. Germline lookup yields CDR1 GTSNPN and CDR2 SVGIG (reference sequence). Trimming cost V 4 bases and J 5 bases; bases outside gene matches: 4. CDR3 bases: TGTGCCTGGAAGGAGGGGGCGTATGGCTACACCTTC. Translated: CAWKEGAYGYTF.

CDR3 coding DNA: TGCGCCAGCAGCCCAGTTGGGGCGGGGGGGAACTATGGCTACACCTTC. Translated: CASSPVGAGGNYGYTF. The gene calls are TRBV5-1 and TRBJ1-2; weak D call: TRBD1 (5 bases). Trimming removed 4 bases from V and 2 bases from J, with 18 bases in between. Germline V gene lookup returns CDR1 SGHRS and CDR2 YFSETQ. The CDR3 loop spans 16 amino acids. Full variable domain (outside the CDR3, taken from reference TRBV5-1 and TRBJ1-2): KAGVTQTPRYLIKTRGQQVTLSCSPISGHRSVSWYQQTPGQGLQFLFEYFSETQRNKGNFPGRFSGRQFSNSRSEMNVSTLELGDSALYLCASSPVGAGGNYGYTFGSGTRLTVV.

The rearrangement joins TRBV27 to TRBJ1-5; D uncertain. This CDR3 is built from 13 residues. Trimming took off 5 bases at V and 0 bases at J, with 5 bases between the two ends. Germline V gene sequence: CDR1 MNHEY, CDR2 SMNVEV (reference sequence). CDR3: CASSRSSNQPQHF. Written as DNA, the CDR3 is TGTGCCAGCAGTAGGAGTAGCAATCAGCCCCAGCATTTT.

V and J are TRBV5-4 and TRBJ1-2, with D tentatively TRBD1 (6 bases). The CDR3 runs to 14 residues. From germline, CDR1 is SGHNT and CDR2 YYREEE (reference sequence). V was clipped by 4 bases and J by 7 bases, with 17 bases between them. The CDR3 is CASSTRDTLGGYTF. The CDR3 DNA reads TGTGCCAGCAGCACTCGGGACACCCTGGGTGGCTACACCTTC. Full variable domain (missing parts from reference TRBV5-4 and TRBJ1-2): ETGVTQSPTHLIKTRGQQVTLRCSSQSGHNTVSWYQQALGQGPQFIFQYYREEENGRGNFPPRFSGLQFPNYSSELNVNALELDDSALYLCASSTRDTLGGYTFGSGTRLTVV.

The chain links TRBV7-8 to TRBJ1-1; possibly TRBD1 for D (6 bases). Germline V gene data show CDR1 as SGHVS and CDR2 as FQNEAQ. The length of the CDR3 is 16 residues. V was pared by 5 bases and J by 0 bases, with 16 bases between. The DNA for the CDR3 is TGTGCCAGCAGCATAAGAATACAGGGCGTGAACACTGAAGCTTTCTTT. Protein: CASSIRIQGVNTEAFF.

This clone was picked up one time. The V call is TRBV4-1, the J call TRBJ1-1; no clear D gene. This CDR3 is built from 13 residues. Trimming took off 0 bases at V and 8 bases at J, with 10 bases between the two ends. CDR1 MGHRA and CDR2 YSYEKL come from the germline V gene. In nucleotides, the CDR3 is TGCGCCAGCAGCCAAGAAGGACGGTTGGAAGCTTTCTTT. It yields the protein CASSQEGRLEAFF.

This chain joins TRBV5-6 and TRBJ2-1, with D uncertain. Germline V CDR1 and CDR2: SGHDT, YYEEEE. Trimming removed 1 base at V and 9 bases at J, with 5 bases between. This CDR3 region has 11 residues. CDR3 coding DNA: TGTGCCAGCAGCTTGTCGGGTGAGCAGTTCTTC. Translated: CASSLSGEQFF.

The rearrangement uses TRBV28 and TRBJ2-3; D might be TRBD1 or TRBD2, each matching 5 bases. Germline CDR1 reads MDHEN; CDR2 reads SYDVKM. This CDR3 region has 16 residues. V lost 6 bases and J lost 1, with 17 bases in between. In DNA form, the CDR3 reads TGTGCCAGCAGGAACCCCCCGGGACGGCGCACAGATACGCAGTATTTT. Its protein is CASRNPPGRRTDTQYF.